A selection of T cell receptor beta chains follows, all from one sample in a study of T cell responses to AZD1222 COVID-19 vaccine. Assay used: immunoSEQ multiplex PCR; TCRdb lists only in-frame clones, some missing. The table records fewer than 95,000 clones, 75% to 90% of them present only once. The sequencing used peripheral blood, collected 28 days after the second AZD1222 dose. The source of these receptors is an adult who received the AZD1222 COVID-19 vaccine. The CDR3 runs from the conserved cysteine through the conserved F or W. The D gene is left open where the match is weak. Only part of the rows carry a size: once, few, many, or a class if the clone is expanded.

TGTGCCAGCAGCTTAAAAACCACGGCAAGCTCCTATAATTCACCCCTCCACTTT | CASSLKTTASSYNSPLHF | TRBV7-8 | . | TRBJ1-6 | .
TGTGTCAGAAGCTTAGACAGGGGCGGGAATCTTAGCAATCAGCCCCAGCATTTT | CVRSLDRGGNLSNQPQHF | TRBV7-5 | . | TRBJ1-5 | .
TGTGCCAGCAGTTACTCAGGACAGGGGGCGGATGAGCAGTTCTTC | CASSYSGQGADEQFF | TRBV6-5 | . | TRBJ2-1 | TRBD1
TGCAGCGTTGCACAGGGTTATGGCTACACCTTC | CSVAQGYGYTF | TRBV29-1 | . | TRBJ1-2 | .
TGTGCCAGCAGTGGATTAGTCTATGGCTACACCTTC | CASSGLVYGYTF | TRBV12-3/TRBV12-4 | . | TRBJ1-2 | .
TGTGCCAGCAGTTTAACAGAAACGAACACCGGGGAGCTGTTTTTT | CASSLTETNTGELFF | TRBV28 | . | TRBJ2-2 | .
TGCGCCAGCAGCTTTTGGGGCCTACGGGACAGCTCTGGAAACACCATATATTTT | CASSFWGLRDSSGNTIYF | TRBV5-1 | . | TRBJ1-3 | TRBD1
TGTGCCAGCAGTTCCTCACAGGGGGTTGAAGCTTTCTTT | CASSSSQGVEAFF | TRBV6-1 | once | TRBJ1-1 | TRBD1
TGCAGCGTTCAAAATGCAGGGCCCAATGAGCAGTTCTTC | CSVQNAGPNEQFF | TRBV29-1 | . | TRBJ2-1 | .
TGTGCCAGCAGTTACTCGGGGGTAGGGCAGCGCGAAGCTTTCTTT | CASSYSGVGQREAFF | TRBV6-5 | . | TRBJ1-1 | .
TGTGCCAGCAGCCCGAGCGGGAGCTCCTACAATGAGCAGTTCTTC | CASSPSGSSYNEQFF | TRBV7-2 | once | TRBJ2-1 | TRBD2
TGTGCCAGTAGTATTGGCGCAGAGGGGGCGTATGGCTACACCTTC | CASSIGAEGAYGYTF | TRBV19 | . | TRBJ1-2 | TRBD1
TGCGCCAGCAGCTCGGGCCCGAACAGCCTGGACACTGAAGCTTTCTTT | CASSSGPNSLDTEAFF | TRBV5-1 | . | TRBJ1-1 | .
TGTGCCAGCAGCACTAGGGTCGGTCAGGTTACTGGAAACACCATATATTTT | CASSTRVGQVTGNTIYF | TRBV7-2 | once | TRBJ1-3 | .
TGTGCCAGCAGCTTCACCTCTAATCAGCCCCAGCATTTT | CASSFTSNQPQHF | TRBV7-8 | . | TRBJ1-5 | .
TGCGCCAGCAGCGCGCGGGGGTATTTGTTTTTCTTT | CASSARGYLFFF | TRBV4-1 | . | TRBJ1-1 | .
TGCAGCGTTGATACGGCAGGCACCTATGGCTACACCTTC | CSVDTAGTYGYTF | TRBV29-1 | . | TRBJ1-2 | .
TGTGCCAGCAGCCGAGTACCCCTGGAAGCTTTCTTT | CASSRVPLEAFF | TRBV14 | once | TRBJ1-1 | .
TGTGCCAGCATCAAAACGGGGGTCCAAGAGACCCAGTACTTC | CASIKTGVQETQYF | TRBV2 | once | TRBJ2-5 | .
TGTGCCACCAGTGGCTGGCAGACCGAGTACTTC | CATSGWQTEYF | TRBV24-1 | . | TRBJ2-4 | .
TGTGCCAGCAGCCAAGAAGGGAGGGCTATGAACACTGAAGCTTTCTTT | CASSQEGRAMNTEAFF | TRBV3-1/TRBV3-2 | . | TRBJ1-1 | .
TGTGCCAGCGGGGGGGCTAATGAGCAGTTCTTC | CASGGANEQFF | TRBV7-3 | once | TRBJ2-1 | .
TGCAGCCTGGGGCGGGGATGGAACACTGAAGCTTTCTTT | CSLGRGWNTEAFF | TRBV29-1 | . | TRBJ1-1 | .
TGTGCCAGCAGCTTGTCCGTAAGGGGCGCTGAAGCTTTCTTT | CASSLSVRGAEAFF | TRBV11-2 | . | TRBJ1-1 | .
TGTGCCAGCCGAACCTCGGGACAGGTCTTCTTC | CASRTSGQVFF | TRBV6-4 | . | TRBJ1-2 | TRBD1
TGTGCCAGCAGCTCCACCCCCCGGACAGGCGCCAACTATGGCTACACCTTC | CASSSTPRTGANYGYTF | TRBV5-4 | . | TRBJ1-2 | TRBD1
TGCGCCAGCAGCTCCGGCGGGGCTGAACAGCCCCAGCATTTT | CASSSGGAEQPQHF | TRBV5-1 | . | TRBJ1-5 | .
TGTGCCAGCAGGCCCAGTCGGGGGGGCCGGGGAGATACGCAGTATTTT | CASRPSRGGRGDTQYF | TRBV4-2 | . | TRBJ2-3 | TRBD2
TGTGCCAGCAGCTACACAGAATACAATGAGCAGTTCTTC | CASSYTEYNEQFF | TRBV5-4 | . | TRBJ2-1 | .
TGCAGTGCTCAAGTTCAGAATGAGCAGTTCTTC | CSAQVQNEQFF | TRBV20-1 | . | TRBJ2-1 | .
TGCGCCAGCAGCCCCGGACAGGGGGCCTTGTTTGAAGCTTTCTTT | CASSPGQGALFEAFF | TRBV5-1 | few | TRBJ1-1 | TRBD1
TGTGCCAGCAGTTTATTTAGGGGCGGAGGGGGGCATTCACCCCTCCACTTT | CASSLFRGGGGHSPLHF | TRBV27 | once | TRBJ1-6 | .
TGTGCCAGTAGTCCCGGGACAGAGATCCATGGCTACACCTTC | CASSPGTEIHGYTF | TRBV19 | few | TRBJ1-2 | TRBD1
TGCGCCAGCAGAATTACAGCAGAGGCTCCATATGGCTACACCTTC | CASRITAEAPYGYTF | TRBV4-1 | once | TRBJ1-2 | .
TGTGCCAGCAGTAGGCGGGGGGCCTCAGATACGCAGTATTTT | CASSRRGASDTQYF | TRBV5-6 | once | TRBJ2-3 | TRBD2
TGTGCCAGCAGTTTACACGATAATTCACCCCTCCACTTT | CASSLHDNSPLHF | TRBV27 | . | TRBJ1-6 | .
TGCAGCGTTGTTAAAGATATCAACACTGAAGCTTTCTTT | CSVVKDINTEAFF | TRBV29-1 | . | TRBJ1-1 | .
TGCGCCAGCAGCAGGGGACAAGTGTACAATGAGCAGTTCTTC | CASSRGQVYNEQFF | TRBV5-1 | . | TRBJ2-1 | .
TGTGCCAGCAGCACAACGACTAGCGGGGGGGCCGATGAGCAGTTCTTC | CASSTTTSGGADEQFF | TRBV13 | . | TRBJ2-1 | TRBD2
TGTGCCAGCAGCTCGACCGGGGGGGCCTACAATGAGCAGTTCTTC | CASSSTGGAYNEQFF | TRBV7-3 | . | TRBJ2-1 | TRBD2
TGCAGCGTTGGGACAGGGACCTACGAGCAGTACTTC | CSVGTGTYEQYF | TRBV29-1 | . | TRBJ2-7 | TRBD1
TGTGCCAGCAGCTTACGAAGAGTGGGTACAGGGCTCGGGACTGAAGCTTTCTTT | CASSLRRVGTGLGTEAFF | TRBV7-3 | . | TRBJ1-1 | .